The 14 T cell receptor beta chains below all came from one sample that was sequenced in a study of T cells in Graves' hyperthyroidism and ophthalmopathy. The source material, RNA transcripts, was used to amplify TCR beta CDR3 regions. Researchers ran a first-round RT-PCR on the TCR CDR3 using the HTBI primer set. TCRdb called the multiplex PCR reads again in MiXCR, with one record for every CDR3 protein. The data hold about 110,000 distinct CDR3 sequences, with 16% observed a single time. Sequenced sample: blood. The receptors originated from a woman between 50 and 59 years old with Graves' hyperthyroidism.

This clonotype came up many times. The V gene is TRBV6-2 or TRBV6-3, the J gene TRBJ1-1; tentative D call: TRBD1 (6 bases). Germline CDR1 is MNHEY and CDR2 is SVGEGT. Trimming removed 0 bases from V and 7 bases from J, with 15 bases in between. This CDR3 contains 15 residues. The CDR3 loop reads CASSYSRNRDFEAFF. The CDR3 DNA reads TGTGCCAGCAGTTACTCCAGGAACAGGGATTTTGAAGCTTTCTTT.

This clonotype has a count of ten or more. V usage is TRBV20-1 and J usage is TRBJ1-2; possibly TRBD1 for D (5 bases). The CDR3 runs 11 residues. Trimming shortened V by 4 bases and J by 7 bases, and 10 bases separated the two germline ends. Germline V CDR1 and CDR2: DFQATT, SNEGSKA (reference sequence). The chain's CDR3 is CSATVGAGYTF. Written as DNA, the CDR3 is TGCAGTGCTACGGTAGGGGCTGGCTACACCTTC.

This clonotype was seen many times. The chain uses TRBV3-1 and TRBJ1-1, with 7 nucleotides matching TRBD1. Looked up from germline, CDR1 is LGHDT and CDR2 is YNNKEL (reference sequence). V shed 8 bases and J 1 base; nucleotides not matched to a gene: 7. This CDR3 spans 14 amino acids. In nucleotides, the CDR3 is TGTGCCAGCTCTTTACAGGGGCGGAACACTGAAGCTTTCTTT. Translating it yields CASSLQGRNTEAFF.

This clonotype has at least ten counts. The rearrangement links TRBV6-1 to TRBJ1-1; 9 bases are a match to TRBD1. V lost 6 bases, J lost 5 bases, and 4 bases stayed unmatched. Germline CDR1 MNHNS, CDR2 SASEGT. The CDR3 contains 13 residues. The CDR3 protein is CASSLDRGTEAFF. CDR3 sequence (DNA): TGTGCCAGCAGCCTGGACAGGGGAACTGAAGCTTTCTTT.

This clonotype occurred once. A read error may explain this, as a much larger clone is one base away. The rearrangement links TRBV7-9 to TRBJ2-7; D uncertain. V was clipped by 2 bases and J by 3 bases, with 8 bases between them. Germline loops: CDR1 SEHNR, CDR2 FQNEAQ (reference sequence). CDR3 length equals 13 residues. CDR3 DNA sequence: TGTGCCAGCAGCTTAACTACCGACTACGAGCAGTACTTC. Protein sequence: CASSLTTDYEQYF.

The table lists this clonotype with many counts. The chain is built from TRBV5-8 and TRBJ1-5; perhaps TRBD1 as D (6 bases). The CDR3 sequence is 15 residues long. The germline V gene has CDR1 SGHTS and CDR2 YDEGEE. Trimming removed 2 bases at V and 2 bases at J, with 11 bases between. DNA of the CDR3: TGTGCCAGCAGCTTCCAGGGGAGTGGCAATCAGCCCCAGCATTTT. Its translation: CASSFQGSGNQPQHF.

This clonotype was detected ten times or more. The V and J genes are TRBV7-3 and TRBJ2-1, with 11 bases identical to TRBD2. This CDR3 has 15 residues. Germline V gives CDR1 SGHTA, CDR2 FQGTGA. J lost 9 bases, V lost 2 bases, and 6 bases had no gene match. CDR3 sequence: CASSLYTSGSGEQFF. The CDR3 nucleotides read TGTGCCAGCAGCTTATACACTAGCGGGAGCGGTGAGCAGTTCTTC.

This clonotype was seen at least ten times. The chain joins TRBV6-1 to TRBJ2-5, with D possibly called TRBD1 or TRBD2 (5 bases each). The ends were cut back, 7 bases at V and 4 bases at J, with 10 bases in the middle. The length of the CDR3 is 12 residues. Germline V gene sequence: CDR1 MNHNS, CDR2 SASEGT. CDR3 bases: TGTGCCAGCATGAGGGGCCGAGAGACCCAGTACTTC. Amino acid sequence: CASMRGRETQYF.

This clonotype was found a few times. V usage is TRBV4-2 and J usage is TRBJ2-5; 8 nucleotides line up with TRBD2. With V trimmed by 5 bases and J by 4 bases, 12 bases remained unmatched. Germline loops: CDR1 LGHNA, CDR2 YNFKEQ. The length of the CDR3 is 16 residues. The CDR3 loop is CASSGFYSGIRETQYF. CDR3 DNA: TGTGCCAGCAGCGGGTTCTATAGCGGGATACGAGAGACCCAGTACTTC.

This clonotype was counted at least ten times. The chain combines TRBV6-2 or TRBV6-3 with TRBJ1-1; the D gene is possibly TRBD1 (5 bases). The V gene's germline CDR1 is MNHEY and CDR2 SVGEGT. The CDR3 has 13 residues. V shed 4 bases and J shed 8 bases, with 14 bases lying between them. The CDR3 loop reads CASSSRGGREAFF. In nucleotides, the CDR3 is TGTGCCAGCAGTTCAAGGGGTGGCAGAGAAGCTTTCTTT.

The sample holds a few counts of this clonotype. The V and J genes are TRBV15 and TRBJ2-1, with TRBD1 as a possible D gene (5 bases). Germline CDR1 LNHNV, CDR2 YYDKDF (reference sequence). V lost 0 bases and J lost 4, with 13 bases in between. The CDR3 runs 16 residues. CDR3 protein: CATSRETPKGYNEQFF. The CDR3 DNA reads as TGTGCCACCAGCAGAGAGACGCCAAAGGGGTACAATGAGCAGTTCTTC.

Ten or more counts support this clonotype. The chain links TRBV20-1 to TRBJ2-1, with D possibly matching TRBD2 (6 bases). Germline V gene sequence: CDR1 DFQATT, CDR2 SNEGSKA (reference sequence). Deletions cut 3 bases from V and 0 bases from J, with 24 bases between. The CDR3 is 19 amino acids. The CDR3 loop is CSARDLQLSGKSSYNEQFF. The CDR3 DNA reads as TGCAGTGCTAGGGACTTACAACTTAGCGGTAAGAGCTCCTACAATGAGCAGTTCTTC.

The chain recombines TRBV2 with TRBJ2-2, with D tentatively TRBD1 (6 bases). CDR1 is SNHLY, CDR2 FYNNEI, per germline. The CDR3 runs to 13 residues. The V gene lost 6 bases and the J gene lost 5 bases, with 10 bases spanning the gap. The CDR3: CASRVRGTGELFF. Written as DNA, the CDR3 is TGTGCCAGCAGGGTCAGGGGAACCGGGGAGCTGTTTTTT.

This clonotype was seen many times. The chain employs TRBV7-2 and TRBJ2-1; D is undetermined. Trimming cost V 5 bases and J 9 bases, with 11 bases left between them. The CDR3 contains 12 residues. Germline CDR1 SGHTA, CDR2 FQGNSA. The CDR3 loop is CASSHSLGEQFF. CDR3 sequence (DNA): TGTGCCAGCAGCCACTCACTGGGTGAGCAGTTCTTC.